These 9 T cell receptor beta chains were sequenced from one sample in a study of blood T cell repertoires in COVID-19. Using immunoSEQ multiplex PCR, the repertoire was profiled, and TCRdb retains in-frame clones only, with some absent. The sample has under 200,000 clones; 70% to 80% are singletons. Sequencing used peripheral blood. These receptors originate from a woman aged 40 to 50 with COVID-19, enrolled during active disease.

This clone appeared a few times. The genes are TRBV25-1 and TRBJ2-4; a possible D gene is TRBD1 (6 bases). V lost 8 bases and J lost 8, with 16 bases in between. Germline V lookup: CDR1 MGHDK, CDR2 SYGVNS. The CDR3 sequence is 13 residues long. CDR3 residues: CASVEQGRYIQYF. The CDR3 bases are TGTGCCAGCGTTGAACAGGGTCGTTACATTCAGTACTTC.

The chain is built from TRBV3-1 (or the pseudogene TRBV3-2) and TRBJ1-4, with D maybe TRBD1 (6 bases). The CDR3 has 15 residues. Trimming cost V 5 bases and J 1 base, with 11 bases left between them. Germline V lookup: CDR1 LGHDT, CDR2 YNNKEL (reference sequence). This CDR3 is CASSNGQQTNEKLFF. The CDR3 DNA follows: TGTGCCAGCAGCAATGGACAGCAAACTAATGAAAAACTGTTTTTT.

This chain uses TRBV18 with TRBJ1-1; a possible D gene is TRBD1 (5 bases). V was trimmed by 0 bases and J by 4 bases, leaving 12 bases between them. CDR1 and CDR2 (germline): KGHSH, LQKENI. This CDR3 has 15 residues. For the CDR3, the DNA is TGTGCCAGCTCACCACCGGGGCTCTCACTCACTGAAGCTTTCTTT. This gives the protein CASSPPGLSLTEAFF.

The chain joins TRBV30 to TRBJ1-3; D gene unclear. This CDR3 spans 13 amino acids. In germline, CDR1 is GTSNPN, CDR2 SVGIG (reference sequence). Trimming shortened V by 4 bases and J by 2 bases, and 9 bases separated the two germline ends. CDR3 bases: TGTGCCTGGAATCGCGGGGCTGGAAACACCATATATTTT. Its translation: CAWNRGAGNTIYF. Together with reference TRBV30 and TRBJ1-3, the CDR3 gives the full variable domain: SQTIHQWPATLVQPVGSPLSLECTVEGTSNPNLYWYRQAAGRGLQLLFYSVGIGQISSEVPQNLSASRPQDRQFILSSKKLLLSDSGFYLCAWNRGAGNTIYFGEGSWLTVV.

V usage is TRBV15 and J usage is TRBJ2-5; D is perhaps TRBD1 (6 bases). V gave up 6 bases and J gave up 2 bases, with 10 bases separating them. CDR3 length: 13 residues. The germline V gene encodes CDR1 LNHNV and CDR2 YYDKDF (reference sequence). The CDR3 protein is CATRNREQETQYF. The CDR3 nucleotides read TGTGCCACCAGAAACAGGGAACAAGAGACCCAGTACTTC.

This clone showed up just a few times. This chain connects TRBV6-5 to TRBJ2-7; D might be TRBD1 (5 bases). The CDR3 has 14 amino acids. V lost 6 bases, J lost 2 bases, and 14 bases lay in between. Germline assignment: CDR1 MNHEY and CDR2 SVGAGI. The CDR3 reads CASSANLGPYEQYF. CDR3 sequence (DNA): TGTGCCAGCAGCGCCAATTTGGGGCCCTACGAGCAGTACTTC.

The gene calls are TRBV3-1 (or the pseudogene TRBV3-2) and TRBJ1-1; D gene ambiguous. V lost 3 bases, J lost 11 bases, and 16 bases lay in between. Germline V gives CDR1 LGHDT, CDR2 YNNKEL (reference sequence). The CDR3 spans 13 residues. CDR3 residues: CASSHLGAFGAFF. Written as DNA, the CDR3 is TGTGCCAGCAGCCACCTGGGAGCGTTTGGGGCTTTCTTT.

This clone appeared once. This chain uses TRBV7-9 with TRBJ1-5; tentative D call: TRBD1 (5 bases). The germline V gene encodes CDR1 SEHNR and CDR2 FQNEAQ (reference sequence). Between the trimmed V and J ends, which lost 4 bases and 5 bases, there was a span of 12 bases. The CDR3 loop spans 14 amino acids. The CDR3 DNA reads TGTGCCAGCAGCTCGATGGGGGGTGATCAGCCCCAGCATTTT. It is translated as CASSSMGGDQPQHF.

CDR3 region: CASSTGQGKDTQYF. In DNA, the CDR3 is TGCGCCAGCAGCACGGGACAGGGGAAAGATACGCAGTATTTT. The J gene is TRBJ2-3, the V gene TRBV5-1, with TRBD1 matching 10 bases. V shed 4 bases, J shed 5 bases, and the junction held 4 bases outside the gene matches. In germline, CDR1 is SGHRS, CDR2 YFSETQ. CDR3 size: 14 residues.